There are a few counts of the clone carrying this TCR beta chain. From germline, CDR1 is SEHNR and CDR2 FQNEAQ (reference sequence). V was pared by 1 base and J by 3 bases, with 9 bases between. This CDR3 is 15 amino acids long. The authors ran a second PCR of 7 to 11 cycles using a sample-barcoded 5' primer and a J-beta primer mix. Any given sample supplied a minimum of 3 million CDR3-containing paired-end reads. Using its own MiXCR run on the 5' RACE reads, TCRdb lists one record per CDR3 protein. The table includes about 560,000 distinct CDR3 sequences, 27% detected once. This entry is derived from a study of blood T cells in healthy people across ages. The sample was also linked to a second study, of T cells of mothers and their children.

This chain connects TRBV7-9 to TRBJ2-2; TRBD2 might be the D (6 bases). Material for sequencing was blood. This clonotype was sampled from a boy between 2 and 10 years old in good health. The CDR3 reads CASSLDPGDTGELFF. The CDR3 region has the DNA TGTGCCAGCAGCTTAGATCCGGGAGACACCGGGGAGCTGTTTTTT.